These 32 T cell receptor beta chains share one sample of origin, sequenced in a study of T cells in Graves' hyperthyroidism and ophthalmopathy (dated 2019 in TCRdb). The library was obtained by multiplex PCR. The listed sequencing device is Illumina HiSeq 2000. TCR beta CDR3 regions were amplified from RNA transcripts. The first round of RT-PCR for the TCR CDR3 was performed with the HTBI primer set and the Qiagen OneStep RT-PCR kit. Starting from the raw public reads, TCRdb applied fastp trimming at Q25, assembled clones with MiXCR and retained in-frame beta chains. Rows are unified per CDR3 protein, each entry keeping the most common DNA and genes. The sample data list some 300,000 distinct CDR3 sequences, and approximately 12% of these were observed just once. The biggest ten clones account for more than 7.5% of the sample. Sequencing input: blood. These receptors came from a woman in her 30s with Graves' hyperthyroidism that later progressed to Graves' ophthalmopathy.

On this clonotype: The conserved closing phenylalanine or tryptophan is absent in this CDR3, likely reflecting a read error. V and J are TRBV18 and TRBJ2-7; D is uncertain. This CDR3 has 16 amino acids. V was shortened by 2 bases and J by 4 bases, with 18 bases between the two germline ends. Germline lookup yields CDR1 KGHSH and CDR2 LQKENI. CDR3 nucleotides: TGTGCCAGCTCACCAGGTCCGGCAAACCTTAGGTACGAGCAGTACTCC. Translating gives CASSPGPANLRYEQYS.

The rearrangement joins TRBV20-1 to TRBJ2-7, with 11 bases matching TRBD2. There are 19 residues in the CDR3. With V trimmed by 0 bases and J by 6 bases, 19 bases remained unmatched. Germline V gene sequence: CDR1 DFQATT, CDR2 SNEGSKA (reference sequence). CDR3 sequence reads: CSARDPASGRPYWGIEQYF. Written as DNA, the CDR3 is TGCAGTGCTAGAGATCCTGCTAGCGGGAGGCCATATTGGGGGATCGAGCAGTACTTC.

The chain recombines TRBV5-1 with TRBJ2-7, with 11 positions matching TRBD1. Germline V CDR1 and CDR2: SGHRS, YFSETQ. V gave up 3 bases and J gave up 4 bases; unmatched junction bases: 9. The CDR3 extends over 16 amino acids. The CDR3 loop reads CASSWGQGQGAYEQYF. The DNA for the CDR3 is TGCGCCAGCAGCTGGGGCCAAGGACAGGGGGCGTACGAGCAGTACTTC.

CDR3 loop: CASSLGRFSYEQFF. CDR3 in DNA: TGTGCCAGCAGCTTGGGAAGGTTCTCCTACGAGCAGTTCTTC. The rearrangement uses TRBV5-6 and TRBJ2-7; D gene uncertain. The J call could be wrong; TRBJ2-1 is a better fit for the DNA end. The CDR3 runs 14 residues. Germline V CDR1 and CDR2: SGHDT, YYEEEE.

This chain joins TRBV18 and TRBJ2-7; TRBD1 might be the D (5 bases). Germline V CDR1 and CDR2: KGHSH, LQKENI. Deletions cut 4 bases from V and 3 bases from J, with 10 bases between. The CDR3 length is 13 residues. CDR3 region: CASSQTEDYEQYF. The DNA of the CDR3 is TGTGCCAGCTCACAGACAGAGGACTACGAGCAGTACTTC. The variable domain in full, with the rest retrieved from reference TRBV18 and TRBJ2-7, is NAGVMQNPRHLVRRRGQEARLRCSPMKGHSHVYWYRQLPEEGLKFMVYLQKENIIDESGMPKERFSAEFPKEGPSILRIQQVVRGDSAAYFCASSQTEDYEQYFGPGTRLTVT.

The sample holds many counts of this clonotype. The V call is TRBV7-3, the J call TRBJ2-1, with TRBD2 identical over 10 bases. Unmatched junction bases numbered 10, after V lost 5 bases and J lost 3 bases. The germline V gene has CDR1 SGHTA and CDR2 FQGTGA. CDR3 length equals 17 residues. The CDR3 reads CASSNAPSSGGYNEQFF. In DNA form, the CDR3 reads TGTGCCAGCAGCAACGCCCCTTCTAGCGGGGGCTACAATGAGCAGTTCTTC.

This clonotype came up a few times. The chain joins TRBV5-4 to TRBJ2-7; 14 bases align to TRBD2. The V segment lost 4 bases and the J segment 2 bases; nucleotides outside the gene matches: 8. CDR1 is SGHNT and CDR2 is YYREEE in the germline V gene (reference sequence). The CDR3 consists of 17 residues. The chain's CDR3 is CASSPMGLAGATYEQYF. The CDR3 DNA reads TGTGCCAGCAGCCCGATGGGACTAGCGGGAGCCACCTACGAGCAGTACTTC.

In this sample, this clonotype turned up a few times. This chain links TRBV4-1 with TRBJ2-5; D is ambiguous. Trimming took off 4 bases at V and 5 bases at J, with 14 bases between the two ends. Germline lookup yields CDR1 MGHRA and CDR2 YSYEKL. CDR3 length: 14 amino acids. The CDR3 region is CASSPGRSLETQYF. CDR3 coding DNA: TGCGCCAGCAGCCCCGGTAGAAGCCTGGAGACCCAGTACTTC.

Many counts were recorded for this clonotype. The chain recombines TRBV3-1 with TRBJ2-5, with 7 bases matching TRBD2. The germline V gene has CDR1 LGHDT and CDR2 YNNKEL (reference sequence). The V gene end was trimmed by 3 bases and the J gene end by 3 bases; junction bases not matched to a gene: 4. This CDR3 is built from 14 residues. The CDR3 sequence is CASSQWEGKETQYF. The CDR3 bases are TGTGCCAGCAGCCAGTGGGAGGGGAAAGAGACCCAGTACTTC.

This clonotype was seen ten or more times. The chain is built from TRBV2 and TRBJ2-7; 13 bases agree with TRBD2. The CDR3 extends over 14 amino acids. Germline trimming cut 1 base from V and 6 bases from J; bases unmatched to any gene: 0. The germline gives CDR1 SNHLY, CDR2 FYNNEI. This CDR3 reads CASSEGLAGGEQYF. The CDR3 bases are TGTGCCAGCAGTGAAGGACTAGCGGGAGGCGAGCAGTACTTC.

This clonotype was found a few times. CDR3 bases: TGTGCCAGCAGTTACTCGAAAAGAAGGGCAGTTAAGGTCTATGGCTACACCTTC. Amino acid sequence: CASSYSKRRAVKVYGYTF. J is TRBJ1-2 and V is TRBV6-5; D is unclear. Germline V gene sequence: CDR1 MNHEY, CDR2 SVGAGI. The CDR3 totals 18 residues. Trimming removed 0 bases at V and 4 bases at J, with 21 bases between.

This clonotype has at least ten counts. This chain connects TRBV20-1 to TRBJ2-3; 7 nucleotides agree with TRBD1. After removal of 5 bases from V and 2 bases from J, the junction contained 7 bases not matched to a gene. Germline V gene data show CDR1 as DFQATT and CDR2 as SNEGSKA (reference sequence). The CDR3 is made up of 14 amino acids. The CDR3 bases are TGCAGTGCTTGCCCGGGACAGTTCACAGATACGCAGTATTTT. Amino acids: CSACPGQFTDTQYF.

This clonotype was seen repeatedly, ten times or more. This chain connects TRBV28 to TRBJ2-1; TRBD1 matches at 8 bases. The CDR3 covers 14 residues. Germline CDR1 MDHEN, CDR2 SYDVKM. With 7 bases clipped from V and 6 bases from J, the junction kept 8 bases outside the gene matches. This CDR3 reads CASKDRGSGNEQFF. CDR3 bases: TGTGCCAGCAAAGACAGGGGATCCGGCAATGAGCAGTTCTTC.

This clonotype was picked up many times. The gene calls are TRBV7-8 and TRBJ2-5; D perhaps matches TRBD2 (5 bases). Trimming took 1 base from V and 2 from J, leaving 11 bases between them. The CDR3 runs 15 residues. Per germline, CDR1 SGHVS and CDR2 FQNEAQ. CDR3 amino acids: CASSLGGQPQETQYF. The CDR3 DNA reads TGTGCCAGCAGCTTAGGCGGGCAACCACAAGAGACCCAGTACTTC.

To note about this clonotype: This may arise from a read error, as a much more abundant clone is one base away. V usage is TRBV6-1 and J usage is TRBJ2-5; TRBD2 is a possible D gene (7 bases). Germline CDR1 MNHNS, CDR2 SASEGT. V lost 1 base and J 5 bases, leaving 14 bases between the germline ends. This CDR3 region has 15 residues. The CDR3: CASSEGGGPRETQYF. The DNA for the CDR3 is TGTGCCAGCAGTGAAGGGGGGGGCCCGCGCGAGACCCAGTACTTC.

This clonotype has a count of ten or more. The chain joins TRBV4-2 to TRBJ2-1; 12 bases match TRBD2. Germline trimming cut 1 base from V and 4 bases from J; bases unmatched to any gene: 2. Germline V gene lookup returns CDR1 LGHNA and CDR2 YNFKEQ. The CDR3 totals 16 residues. The CDR3 region has the DNA TGTGCCAGCAGCCAAGCCGGGACTAGCGGGTACAATGAGCAGTTCTTC. It is translated as CASSQAGTSGYNEQFF.

This clonotype occurred many times. The chain uses TRBV7-3 and TRBJ1-4, with 9 bases that match TRBD1. The length of the CDR3 is 18 residues. Germline loops: CDR1 SGHTA, CDR2 FQGTGA. V gave up 3 bases and J gave up 8 bases; unmatched junction bases: 16. CDR3 nucleotides: TGTGCCAGCAGCTTGAGGGGACAGGGTACAGAGAGTTGCGAAAAACTGTTTTTT. Translation: CASSLRGQGTESCEKLFF.

This chain links TRBV6-2 or TRBV6-3 with TRBJ1-4; no definite D call. Germline V CDR1 and CDR2: MNHEY, SVGEGT. V lost 4 bases, J lost 2 bases, and 17 bases lay in between. The CDR3 is 17 amino acids. As DNA, the CDR3 is TGTGCCAGCAGTTCCGAGATCAGGAGGTCGACTAATGAAAAACTGTTTTTT. Translated, it gives CASSSEIRRSTNEKLFF.

This clonotype occurred many times. The chain links TRBV28 to TRBJ2-3; D remains ambiguous. The CDR3 has 14 amino acids. V lost 8 bases to trimming and J lost 0 bases, with 12 bases between them. Per the germline V gene, CDR1 is MDHEN and CDR2 is SYDVKM. The CDR3 protein is CASSPWDSTDTQYF. CDR3 in DNA: TGTGCCAGCTCCCCCTGGGATAGCACAGATACGCAGTATTTT.

The CDR3 sequence is CASSLYPPPGLYPEAFF. The CDR3 DNA sequence: TGTGCCAGCAGCTTATACCCCCCCCCGGGACTGTACCCTGAAGCTTTCTTT. This sequence joins TRBV7-9 and TRBJ1-1, with D perhaps matching TRBD1 (5 bases). Deletions cut 2 bases from V and 6 bases from J, with 22 bases between. Germline lookup yields CDR1 SEHNR and CDR2 FQNEAQ (reference sequence). The CDR3 totals 17 residues.

The chain is built from TRBV24-1 and TRBJ2-3; D is possibly TRBD2 (7 bases). CDR3 length equals 15 residues. V lost 6 bases and J 2 bases, leaving 14 bases between the germline ends. The germline V gene encodes CDR1 KGHDR and CDR2 SFDVKD. The CDR3 DNA sequence: TGTGCCACCAGTCACCGACGGGGGGCCACAGATACGCAGTATTTT. Amino acid sequence: CATSHRRGATDTQYF.

This clonotype was picked up many times. This rearrangement joins TRBV2 to TRBJ1-1; D is ambiguous. Deletions cut 8 bases from V and 6 bases from J, with 10 bases between. The CDR3 has 11 amino acids. Looked up from germline, CDR1 is SNHLY and CDR2 is FYNNEI. Here the CDR3 reads CASFSGAEAFF. In DNA form, the CDR3 reads TGTGCCAGCTTCAGTGGAGCTGAAGCTTTCTTT.

Here the CDR3 reads CASKGTYGYTF. CDR3 DNA: TGTGCCAGCAAAGGGACCTATGGCTACACCTTC. J is TRBJ1-2 and V is TRBV6-4; D possibly corresponds to TRBD1 (5 bases). In germline, CDR1 is MRHNA, CDR2 SNTAGT. Trimming stripped 7 bases from V and 4 bases from J, with 7 bases between. This CDR3 spans 11 amino acids.

This clonotype was detected ten times or more. The chain joins TRBV3-1 to TRBJ2-3; 7 bases line up with TRBD2. The V gene end was trimmed by 3 bases and the J gene end by 2 bases; junction bases not matched to a gene: 11. Germline values: CDR1 LGHDT, CDR2 YNNKEL (reference sequence). This CDR3 has 17 amino acids. CDR3 sequence reads: CASSHQTSLVYTDTQYF. The CDR3 region has the DNA TGTGCCAGCAGCCATCAGACTAGCTTAGTCTACACAGATACGCAGTATTTT.

This CDR3 is CASSHDLRETEAFF. The DNA for the CDR3 is TGTGCCAGCAGCCATGACCTCAGAGAGACTGAAGCTTTCTTT. The gene calls are TRBV11-2 and TRBJ1-1; D unresolved. Germline loops: CDR1 SGHAT, CDR2 FQNNGV. The CDR3 is 14 residues long. V was clipped by 5 bases and J by 5 bases, with 15 bases between them. Full variable domain (outside the CDR3, taken from reference TRBV11-2 and TRBJ1-1): EAGVAQSPRYKIIEKRQSVAFWCNPISGHATLYWYQQILGQGPKLLIQFQNNGVVDDSQLPKDRFSAERLKGVDSTLKIQPAKLEDSAVYLCASSHDLRETEAFFGQGTRLTVV.

This clonotype was seen many times. V and J are TRBV3-1 and TRBJ1-2; TRBD1 might be the D (5 bases). Germline lookup yields CDR1 LGHDT and CDR2 YNNKEL (reference sequence). The CDR3 is 14 amino acids. Trimming removed 4 bases from V and 5 bases from J, with 14 bases in between. CDR3 sequence reads: CASSPSGARYGYTF. The DNA of the CDR3 is TGTGCCAGCAGCCCCTCCGGGGCGCGATATGGCTACACCTTC. Using reference TRBV3-1 and TRBJ1-2 for the parts outside the CDR3, the full variable domain is DTAVSQTPKYLVTQMGNDKSIKCEQNLGHDTMYWYKQDSKKFLKIMFSYNNKELIINETVPNRFSPKSPDKAHLNLHINSLELGDSAVYFCASSPSGARYGYTFGSGTRLTVV.

This clonotype was detected ten times or more. This chain links TRBV4-2 with TRBJ2-7; D uncertain. Germline V gene lookup returns CDR1 LGHNA and CDR2 YNFKEQ. Trimming left V 0 bases short and J 2 bases short, with 11 bases between. The CDR3 runs to 15 residues. The CDR3 region is CASSQEGETTYEQYF. As DNA, the CDR3 is TGTGCCAGCAGCCAAGAAGGTGAGACCACCTACGAGCAGTACTTC.

This clonotype was recorded a few times. The CDR3 region is CASRPPTDYNEQFF. The CDR3 DNA sequence: TGTGCCAGCAGGCCCCCCACAGATTACAATGAGCAGTTCTTC. This chain connects TRBV6-1 to TRBJ2-1; no reliable D call. The V gene's germline CDR1 is MNHNS and CDR2 SASEGT. V was cut by 6 bases and J by 4 bases, with 13 bases left in between. The CDR3 has 14 residues.

This clonotype has ten or more counts. The rearrangement uses TRBV10-3 and TRBJ2-7; weak D call: TRBD1 (6 bases). Between the trimmed V and J ends, which lost 6 bases and 2 bases, there was a span of 8 bases. There are 12 residues in the CDR3. CDR1 ENHRY and CDR2 SYGVKD come from the germline V gene. The CDR3 is CAIRDRAYEQYF. In nucleotides, the CDR3 is TGTGCCATCAGGGACAGAGCCTACGAGCAGTACTTC.

This clonotype was recorded many times. This chain joins TRBV7-8 and TRBJ2-1; the match to TRBD2 covers 13 bases. The junction had 5 bases not matched to a gene; V was cut back by 4 bases and J by 8 bases. This CDR3 spans 15 amino acids. The germline V gene has CDR1 SGHVS and CDR2 FQNEAQ. DNA of the CDR3: TGTGCCAGCAGCTCGACTAGCGGGAGGTTTGATGAGCAGTTCTTC. Translation gives CASSSTSGRFDEQFF. Together with reference TRBV7-8 and TRBJ2-1, the CDR3 gives the full variable domain: GAGVSQSPRYKVAKRGQDVALRCDPISGHVSLFWYQQALGQGPEFLTYFQNEAQLDKSGLPSDRFFAERPEGSVSTLKIQRTQQEDSAVYLCASSSTSGRFDEQFFGPGTRLTVL.

This clonotype showed up many times. V and J are TRBV11-2 and TRBJ2-2; D may be TRBD1 (5 bases). Trimming left V 5 bases short and J 2 bases short, with 9 bases between. The CDR3 is 14 amino acids. Looked up from germline, CDR1 is SGHAT and CDR2 is FQNNGV. CDR3 region: CASSRQINTGELFF. CDR3 nucleotides: TGTGCCAGCAGCCGACAGATTAACACCGGGGAGCTGTTTTTT.

For this clonotype: This clone may be a read error of a much larger clone one base away. This CDR3 reads CPSSIGGAVETDTQYF. The CDR3 DNA sequence: TGTCCCAGTAGTATTGGCGGGGCGGTGGAGACAGATACGCAGTATTTT. The chain combines TRBV19 with TRBJ2-3; TRBD2 is a possible D gene (6 bases). The CDR3 is 16 amino acids. Germline V lookup: CDR1 LNHDA, CDR2 SQIVND (reference sequence).